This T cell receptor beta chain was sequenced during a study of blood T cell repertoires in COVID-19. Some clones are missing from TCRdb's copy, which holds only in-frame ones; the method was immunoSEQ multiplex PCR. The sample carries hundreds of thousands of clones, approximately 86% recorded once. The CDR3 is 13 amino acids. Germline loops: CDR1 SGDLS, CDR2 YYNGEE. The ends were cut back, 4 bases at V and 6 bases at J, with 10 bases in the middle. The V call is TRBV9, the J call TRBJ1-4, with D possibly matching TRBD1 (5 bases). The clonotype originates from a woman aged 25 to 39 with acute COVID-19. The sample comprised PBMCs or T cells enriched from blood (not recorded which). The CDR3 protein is CASSPQTDEKLFF. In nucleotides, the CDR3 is TGTGCCAGCAGCCCACAGACAGATGAAAAACTGTTTTTT. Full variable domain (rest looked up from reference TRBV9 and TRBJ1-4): DSGVTQTPKHLITATGQRVTLRCSPRSGDLSVYWYQQSLDQGLQFLIQYYNGEERAKGNILERFSAQQFPDLHSELNLSSLELGDSALYFCASSPQTDEKLFFGSGTQLSVL.